Listed below are T cell receptor beta chains from one sample, sequenced in a study of blood T cell repertoires in COVID-19. Assay used: immunoSEQ multiplex PCR; TCRdb lists only in-frame clones, some missing. Among approximately 94,000 clones listed, roughly nine tenths were seen once. The sequencing sample was made of peripheral blood. Receptor source: a man younger than 40 in a cohort sampled during active COVID-19. CDR3s include the opening cysteine and the closing phenylalanine or tryptophan. D genes are given only for firm matches. Size tells how often a clone was seen (once, few, many) or the class of an expanded clone, and some rows leave it out.

D gene,J gene,clone size,V gene,CDR3 DNA,CDR3 protein
TRBD1,TRBJ1-2,.,TRBV10-3,TGTGCCATCAGTTCTGGACAGGGTAACTATGGCTACACCTTC,CAISSGQGNYGYTF
TRBD1,TRBJ1-2,.,TRBV28,TGTGCCAGCAGGGCGGGACAGGGGTTGGTCTATGGCTACACCTTC,CASRAGQGLVYGYTF
TRBD1,TRBJ2-7,.,TRBV7-9,TGTGCCAGCAGCCAGACAGGGTACGAGCAGTACTTC,CASSQTGYEQYF
.,TRBJ2-7,.,TRBV7-9,TGTGCCAGCAGCCCGGACAGTTCCGAGCAGTACTTC,CASSPDSSEQYF
TRBD1,TRBJ2-7,.,TRBV5-1,TGCGCCAGCAGCTTGGAGGACAGGGGGTACCCTCAATCCTACGAGCAGTACTTC,CASSLEDRGYPQSYEQYF
TRBD2,TRBJ2-1,.,TRBV7-6,TGTGCCAGCAGCCAGACGTGGGGGGGGAGCTCCTACAATGAGCAGTTCTTC,CASSQTWGGSSYNEQFF
.,TRBJ2-2,.,TRBV27,TGTGCCAGCACTCACACCACAGGGACCGGGGAGCTGTTTTTT,CASTHTTGTGELFF
.,TRBJ1-5,.,TRBV6-2/TRBV6-3,TGTGCCAGCAGCCAAGAGAGGGATCAGCCCCAGCATTTT,CASSQERDQPQHF
TRBD1,TRBJ1-5,.,TRBV7-2,TGTGCCAGCAGCCAGCGGACAGGGAATCAGCCCCAGCATTTT,CASSQRTGNQPQHF
.,TRBJ1-5,.,TRBV5-6,TGTGCCAGCAGCCTTATTAATCAGCCCCAGCATTTT,CASSLINQPQHF
.,TRBJ1-2,.,TRBV9,TGTGCCAGCAGCGGTCAGGGGAGCCCCTTCAACTATGGCTACACCTTC,CASSGQGSPFNYGYTF
.,TRBJ1-3,.,TRBV6-5,TGTGCCAGCAGTCCTGGAGGGAAATGGGACACCATATATTTT,CASSPGGKWDTIYF
TRBD1,TRBJ2-3,.,TRBV7-8,TGTGCCAGCAGCTTATTTCCAGGGGGCGCAGATACGCAGTATTTT,CASSLFPGGADTQYF
.,TRBJ1-3,.,TRBV19,TGTGCCAGTAGTATGGATTCCGGGGAGGAGGGAAACACCATATATTTT,CASSMDSGEEGNTIYF
.,TRBJ1-6,once,TRBV5-4,TGTGCCAGCAGCTTGAACAGGGAAAGTTCACCCCTCCACTTT,CASSLNRESSPLHF
TRBD1,TRBJ1-6,once,TRBV6-5,TGTGCCAGCAGGGCGACAGGGCCCGGTTCACCCCTCCACTTT,CASRATGPGSPLHF
.,TRBJ1-1,.,TRBV10-1,TGCGCCAGCAGTGAGGGACACCCGAACACTGAAGCTTTCTTT,CASSEGHPNTEAFF
.,TRBJ2-4,.,TRBV12-3/TRBV12-4,TGTGCCAGCAGCCGCAATCGACAGGAGCAGTACTTC,CASSRNRQEQYF
.,TRBJ1-4,.,TRBV7-2,TGTGCCAGCACCCAGGGAGGCACCGGCGAGGAAAAACTGTTTTTT,CASTQGGTGEEKLFF
.,TRBJ1-2,.,TRBV5-1,TGCGCCAGCAGCTCGAAATTACAGGCCACCTATGGCTACACCTTC,CASSSKLQATYGYTF